A single sample gave rise to the 32 T cell receptor beta chains below, sequenced in a study of T cell changes during pregnancy in multiple sclerosis (dated by TCRdb to between 2018 and 2020). Libraries were constructed by the immunoSEQ multiplex PCR assay. As stored in TCRdb, this immuneACCESS dataset retains in-frame rearrangements with V and J assigned. A fraction of the clones does not appear; measured against another copy, unresolved V genes explain less than half of the discrepancy, and the remainder lacks a known reason. Counted in this sample were fewer than 45,000 clones; nearly 90% of them appeared once. Around 0.51% of the sample goes to the ten largest clones. Sample: CD4+ T cells from peripheral blood mononuclear cells, taken in the first trimester of pregnancy. These receptor sequences come from a female donor with multiple sclerosis, enrolled in a pregnancy study.

This chain links TRBV10-2 with TRBJ1-1, with a possible D match to TRBD1 (5 bases). CDR1 is WSHSY, CDR2 SAAADI, per germline. Trimming cost V 6 bases and J 5 bases, with 22 bases left between them. The CDR3 runs 16 residues. In DNA form, the CDR3 reads TGCGCCAGCAGCGCCGGCCTTTATTCAGGGAGGACTGAAGCTTTCTTT. Translated: CASSAGLYSGRTEAFF.

The CDR3 spells CASSVLLTPGGGELFF. The CDR3 DNA sequence: TGTGCCAGCAGCGTACTATTGACGCCGGGAGGCGGGGAGCTGTTTTTT. This chain uses TRBV9 with TRBJ2-2; 7 bases are shared with TRBD2. The V and J ends lost 1 base and 7 bases, in that order; junction bases with no gene match: 10. CDR3 length: 16 residues. The V gene's germline CDR1 is SGDLS and CDR2 YYNGEE.

The rearrangement joins TRBV4-2 to TRBJ1-2; D possibly corresponds to TRBD1 (6 bases). Germline CDR1 reads LGHNA; CDR2 reads YNFKEQ. The ends were cut back, 2 bases at V and 2 bases at J, with 9 bases in the middle. The CDR3 covers 14 residues. CDR3 DNA: TGTGCCAGCAGCCAACCGGACAGCAACTATGGCTACACCTTC. This codes for CASSQPDSNYGYTF.

The genes are TRBV6-4 and TRBJ2-1; 10 bases align to TRBD2. The germline V gene encodes CDR1 MRHNA and CDR2 SNTAGT. Unmatched junction bases numbered 6, after V lost 2 bases and J lost 5 bases. The CDR3 totals 16 residues. The CDR3 DNA reads as TGTGCCAGCAGTGACGTCTCTAGCGGGAGCGACAATGAGCAGTTCTTC. This sequence encodes CASSDVSSGSDNEQFF.

CDR3 amino acids: CSVANWQGQGSGNTIYF. DNA of the CDR3: TGCAGCGTCGCGAATTGGCAGGGGCAAGGCTCTGGAAACACCATATATTTT. This sequence joins TRBV29-1 and TRBJ1-3, with D possibly TRBD1 on 6 matching bases. Germline CDR1 and CDR2: SQVTM and ANQGSEA. The V end was cut by 6 bases, the J end by 0 bases, with 21 bases between. This CDR3 is 17 amino acids long.

This chain links TRBV7-9 with TRBJ2-2; a possible D gene is TRBD2 (6 bases). This CDR3 region has 16 residues. Looked up from germline, CDR1 is SEHNR and CDR2 is FQNEAQ (reference sequence). V lost 3 bases to trimming and J lost 2 bases, with 13 bases between them. CDR3 bases: TGTGCCAGCAGCTTTCCGGGACTCCGTAACACCGGGGAGCTGTTTTTT. It specifies CASSFPGLRNTGELFF.

The chain joins TRBV6-1 to TRBJ2-7, with D possibly matching TRBD1 (5 bases). V was shortened by 7 bases and J by 3 bases, with 10 bases between the two germline ends. The CDR3 spans 12 residues. Germline V gene data show CDR1 as MNHNS and CDR2 as SASEGT. The CDR3 DNA follows: TGTGCCAGCAAATTACAGGACTACGAGCAGTACTTC. Amino acid sequence: CASKLQDYEQYF.

The chain has TRBV27 and TRBJ2-5, with 7 bases aligning to TRBD2. The CDR3 extends over 13 amino acids. CDR1 is MNHEY, CDR2 SMNVEV, per germline (reference sequence). Trimming took 6 bases from V and 5 from J; bases not matched to a gene: 6. CDR3 amino acids: CASRAGVTETQYF. The CDR3 DNA reads as TGTGCCAGCAGGGCGGGAGTTACGGAGACCCAGTACTTC.

This clone was counted a few times. The chain links TRBV25-1 to TRBJ2-3; 8 bases are a match to TRBD2. Germline V gives CDR1 MGHDK, CDR2 SYGVNS. The CDR3 is 15 residues long. V was pared by 8 bases and J by 3 bases, with 10 bases of the junction left unmatched. The CDR3 region has the DNA TGTGCCAGCGCCCCCCGGGAGGGCCTTACAGATACGCAGTATTTT. Translation: CASAPREGLTDTQYF. Combining the CDR3 with reference TRBV25-1 and TRBJ2-3 gives the whole variable domain EADIYQTPRYLVIGTGKKITLECSQTMGHDKMYWYQQDPGMELHLIHYSYGVNSTEKGDLSSESTVSRIRTEHFPLTLESARPSHTSQYLCASAPREGLTDTQYFGPGTRLTVL.

The J gene is TRBJ2-7, the V gene TRBV4-3; TRBD2 agrees at 8 bases. Germline V gives CDR1 LGHNA, CDR2 YSLEER. This CDR3 spans 17 amino acids. V lost 0 bases, J lost 7 bases, and 14 bases stayed unmatched. The CDR3 region is CASSQDPSSGGPQEQYF. CDR3 DNA sequence: TGCGCCAGCAGCCAAGATCCGTCGTCGGGGGGGCCGCAGGAGCAGTACTTC.

This rearrangement joins TRBV30 to TRBJ1-4; no clear D gene. Trimming cost V 2 bases and J 4 bases, with 8 bases left between them. CDR1 is GTSNPN and CDR2 is SVGIG in the germline V gene (reference sequence). This CDR3 is built from 13 residues. The CDR3 here is CAWSITSNEKLFF. The CDR3 DNA is TGTGCCTGGAGTATAACAAGTAATGAAAAACTGTTTTTT.

This clone was recorded only once. This rearrangement joins TRBV7-9 to TRBJ2-7, with TRBD2 matching 11 bases. Trimming removed 5 bases from V and 4 bases from J; junction bases left unmatched: 4. The CDR3 runs 14 residues. CDR1 and CDR2 from the germline V gene are SEHNR and FQNEAQ (reference sequence). The CDR3 spells CASSVLAGEYEQYF. Here the CDR3 DNA reads TGTGCCAGCAGCGTACTAGCGGGAGAATACGAGCAGTACTTC. The variable domain in full, with the rest retrieved from reference TRBV7-9 and TRBJ2-7, is DTGVSQNPRHKITKRGQNVTFRCDPISEHNRLYWYRQTLGQGPEFLTYFQNEAQLEKSRLLSDRFSAERPKGSFSTLEIQRTEQGDSAMYLCASSVLAGEYEQYFGPGTRLTVT.

CDR3 in DNA: TGTGCCATCAGTGACAGGGCAGACCAAGAGACCCAGTACTTC. This codes for CAISDRADQETQYF. The chain links TRBV10-3 to TRBJ2-5; D might be TRBD1 (5 bases). Trimming stripped 3 bases from V and 0 bases from J, with 8 bases between. Germline V gene sequence: CDR1 ENHRY, CDR2 SYGVKD. CDR3 length: 14 amino acids.

The chain carries TRBV10-3 and TRBJ2-7; 7 nucleotides agree with TRBD2. From germline, CDR1 is ENHRY and CDR2 SYGVKD. Losses at the gene ends were 7 bases for V and 5 bases for J; bases not matched to a gene: 8. This CDR3 spans 13 amino acids. The CDR3 sequence is CAITKGEGHEQYF. CDR3 bases: TGTGCCATCACCAAAGGGGAGGGTCACGAGCAGTACTTC.

The rearrangement joins TRBV7-9 to TRBJ1-4, with TRBD1 as a possible D gene (6 bases). The CDR3 length is 15 residues. V was shortened by 5 bases and J by 1 base, with 11 bases between the two germline ends. Germline loops: CDR1 SEHNR, CDR2 FQNEAQ (reference sequence). This CDR3 reads CASSRGRGTNEKLFF. The CDR3 region has the DNA TGTGCCAGCAGCCGAGGCAGGGGAACTAATGAAAAACTGTTTTTT.

The gene calls are TRBV5-1 and TRBJ2-5, with TRBD2 matching over 12 bases. CDR3 length equals 15 residues. Trimming took 0 bases from V and 4 from J; bases not matched to a gene: 1. Germline V gives CDR1 SGHRS, CDR2 YFSETQ. The CDR3 DNA reads as TGCGCCAGCAGCTTGGAGGGACTAGCGGGAGAGACCCAGTACTTC. Protein: CASSLEGLAGETQYF. Full variable domain (missing parts from reference TRBV5-1 and TRBJ2-5): KAGVTQTPRYLIKTRGQQVTLSCSPISGHRSVSWYQQTPGQGLQFLFEYFSETQRNKGNFPGRFSGRQFSNSRSEMNVSTLELGDSALYLCASSLEGLAGETQYFGPGTRLLVL.

The CDR3 DNA reads TGTGCCAGCAGTCCACAGGGGCTTCGCTACGAGCAGTACTTC. Residues: CASSPQGLRYEQYF. The V and J genes are TRBV28 and TRBJ2-7; 7 bases are shared with TRBD1. With 5 bases clipped from V and 3 bases from J, the junction kept 7 bases outside the gene matches. This CDR3 region has 14 residues. CDR1 and CDR2 (germline): MDHEN, SYDVKM.

This chain joins TRBV11-2 and TRBJ2-3; TRBD2 aligns across 9 bases. Germline CDR1 SGHAT, CDR2 FQNNGV. V was pared by 4 bases and J by 1 base, with 3 bases of the junction left unmatched. The CDR3 covers 15 residues. CDR3 bases: TGTGCCAGCAGCTCCTTAGCGGGGGGCACAGATACGCAGTATTTT. Residues: CASSSLAGGTDTQYF.

The V call is TRBV5-1, the J call TRBJ1-2; the D gene is possibly TRBD1 (5 bases). The germline CDR1 and CDR2 sequences are SGHRS and YFSETQ. This CDR3 region has 14 residues. Trimming removed 4 bases from V and 4 bases from J, with 14 bases in between. Here the CDR3 DNA reads TGCGCCAGCAGCATAATACCCGGGGGCTATGGCTACACCTTC. It translates to CASSIIPGGYGYTF. Based on the CDR3 plus reference TRBV5-1 and TRBJ1-2, the full variable domain is KAGVTQTPRYLIKTRGQQVTLSCSPISGHRSVSWYQQTPGQGLQFLFEYFSETQRNKGNFPGRFSGRQFSNSRSEMNVSTLELGDSALYLCASSIIPGGYGYTFGSGTRLTVV.

The rearrangement uses TRBV5-6 and TRBJ1-2; no reliable D call. The CDR3 extends over 13 amino acids. Between the trimmed V and J ends, which lost 0 bases and 8 bases, there was a span of 11 bases. CDR1 and CDR2 (germline): SGHDT, YYEEEE. As DNA, the CDR3 is TGTGCCAGCAGCTTGGTGATGGCAGGAGGCTACACCTTC. The encoded protein is CASSLVMAGGYTF.

The rearrangement uses TRBV27 and TRBJ2-2; 7 bases align to TRBD1. The CDR3 consists of 15 residues. CDR1 MNHEY and CDR2 SMNVEV come from the germline V gene (reference sequence). Trimming removed 7 bases from V and 3 bases from J; junction bases left unmatched: 8. The CDR3 here is CASTRDSRDTGELFF. CDR3 bases: TGTGCCAGCACGAGGGACAGTCGGGACACCGGGGAGCTGTTTTTT.

The chain uses TRBV6-6 and TRBJ2-1; a weak D match, TRBD1 (6 bases). With 1 base removed from V and 15 bases from J, the gap between germline ends came to 19 bases. The CDR3 has 14 amino acids. CDR1 is MNHNY, CDR2 SVGAGI, per germline (reference sequence). CDR3: CASSYLQGSEYRFF. The CDR3 DNA sequence: TGTGCCAGCAGTTACTTGCAGGGGTCGGAGTATCGGTTCTTC.

The V and J genes are TRBV11-2 and TRBJ1-2; no clear D. The CDR3 consists of 16 residues. Trimming left V 0 bases short and J 1 base short, with 12 bases between. Germline V CDR1 and CDR2: SGHAT, FQNNGV. CDR3 amino acids: CASSLDGGGNNYGYTF. Here the CDR3 DNA reads TGTGCCAGCAGCTTAGATGGCGGAGGCAATAACTATGGCTACACCTTC.

The chain couples TRBV10-1 to TRBJ2-1; D is perhaps TRBD2 (5 bases). The CDR3 sequence is 14 residues long. The germline CDR1 and CDR2 sequences are WNHNN and SYGVQD (reference sequence). V lost 0 bases to trimming and J lost 8 bases, with 11 bases between them. CDR3 DNA sequence: TGCGCCAGCAGTGAGTCCGGACTTATCCATGAGCAGTTCTTC. Its translation: CASSESGLIHEQFF.

J is TRBJ2-5 and V is TRBV5-6, with 10 bases that match TRBD2. CDR3 size: 16 residues. J gave up 1 base and V 4 bases, and 7 bases lay outside the gene matches. Germline V lookup: CDR1 SGHDT, CDR2 YYEEEE. The CDR3 here is CASSPTSGAFQETQYF. In nucleotides, the CDR3 is TGTGCCAGCAGCCCTACTAGCGGGGCGTTCCAAGAGACCCAGTACTTC.

The V call is TRBV9, the J call TRBJ2-2; 10 bases align to TRBD2. Losses at the gene ends were 2 bases for V and 4 bases for J; bases not matched to a gene: 2. Germline lookup yields CDR1 SGDLS and CDR2 YYNGEE. The CDR3 length is 15 residues. CDR3 in amino acids: CASSVLAGATGELFF. In DNA form, the CDR3 reads TGTGCCAGCAGCGTCCTAGCGGGAGCCACCGGGGAGCTGTTTTTT.

This chain connects TRBV19 to TRBJ2-5; D remains ambiguous. This CDR3 has 13 residues. V lost 5 bases, J lost 3 bases, and 10 bases lay in between. CDR1 and CDR2 from the germline V gene are LNHDA and SQIVND (reference sequence). DNA for the CDR3: TGTGCCAGTAGTCCGGTGGCGGAAGAGACCCAGTACTTC. Its protein is CASSPVAEETQYF. Full variable domain (outside the CDR3, taken from reference TRBV19 and TRBJ2-5): DGGITQSPKYLFRKEGQNVTLSCEQNLNHDAMYWYRQDPGQGLRLIYYSQIVNDFQKGDIAEGYSVSREKKESFPLTVTSAQKNPTAFYLCASSPVAEETQYFGPGTRLLVL.

The V and J genes are TRBV4-2 and TRBJ2-3; D may be TRBD2 (5 bases). The V end was cut by 1 base, the J end by 2 bases, with 16 bases between. The CDR3 covers 17 residues. Per the germline V gene, CDR1 is LGHNA and CDR2 is YNFKEQ. The CDR3: CASSQAPRGSFTDTQYF. Here the CDR3 DNA reads TGTGCCAGCAGCCAAGCTCCCCGGGGATCGTTCACAGATACGCAGTATTTT.

The chain combines TRBV6-5 with TRBJ2-1; the match to TRBD1 covers 8 bases. The V gene's germline CDR1 is MNHEY and CDR2 SVGAGI. J lost 5 bases, V lost 4 bases, and 4 bases had no gene match. This CDR3 spans 14 amino acids. For the CDR3, the DNA is TGTGCCAGCAGTTCGGGACAGGATGACAATGAGCAGTTCTTC. Amino acid sequence: CASSSGQDDNEQFF.

CDR3 in DNA: TGTGCCAGCAGCACCCAGGGCGGCACTGAAGCTTTCTTT. Translation: CASSTQGGTEAFF. The chain employs TRBV7-2 and TRBJ1-1; D possibly corresponds to TRBD1 (5 bases). Trimming removed 5 bases at V and 4 bases at J, with 11 bases between. Germline CDR1 reads SGHTA; CDR2 reads FQGNSA. The CDR3 runs 13 residues.

This clone has a single count. The V call is TRBV5-4, the J call TRBJ2-5; no clear D. The germline gives CDR1 SGHNT, CDR2 YYREEE (reference sequence). V lost 0 bases and J 2 bases, leaving 8 bases between the germline ends. This CDR3 has 14 amino acids. The CDR3 DNA reads as TGTGCCAGCAGCTTGGTCGGGTCGCAAGAGACCCAGTACTTC. Protein sequence: CASSLVGSQETQYF.

The V call is TRBV9, the J call TRBJ1-1; possibly TRBD1 for D (6 bases). The V end was cut by 3 bases, the J end by 4 bases, with 13 bases between. This CDR3 comprises 14 residues. Looked up from germline, CDR1 is SGDLS and CDR2 is YYNGEE. Here the CDR3 reads CASSAQSRGTEAFF. The DNA of the CDR3 is TGTGCCAGCAGCGCTCAAAGCAGGGGCACTGAAGCTTTCTTT.